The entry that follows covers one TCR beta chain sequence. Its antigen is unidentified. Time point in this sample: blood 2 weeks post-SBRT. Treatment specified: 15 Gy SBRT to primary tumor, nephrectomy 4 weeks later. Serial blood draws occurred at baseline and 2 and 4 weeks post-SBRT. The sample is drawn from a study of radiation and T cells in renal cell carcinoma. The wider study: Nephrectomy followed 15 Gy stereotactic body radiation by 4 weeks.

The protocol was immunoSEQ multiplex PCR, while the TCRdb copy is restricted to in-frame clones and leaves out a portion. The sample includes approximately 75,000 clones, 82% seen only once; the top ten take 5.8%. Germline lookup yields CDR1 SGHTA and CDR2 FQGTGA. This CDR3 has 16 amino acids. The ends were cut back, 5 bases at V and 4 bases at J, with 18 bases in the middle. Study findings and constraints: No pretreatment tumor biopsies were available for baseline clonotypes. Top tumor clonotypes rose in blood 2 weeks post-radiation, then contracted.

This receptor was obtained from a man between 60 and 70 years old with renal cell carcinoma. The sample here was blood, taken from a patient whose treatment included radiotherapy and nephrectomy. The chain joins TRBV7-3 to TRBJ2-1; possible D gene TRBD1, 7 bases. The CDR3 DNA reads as TGTGCCAGCAGCCCCCAGGGGGGAGGAGGGTACAATGAGCAGTTCTTC. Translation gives CASSPQGGGGYNEQFF.